One and the same sample provided the 4 T cell receptor beta chains below, sequenced in a study of cytomegalovirus exposure and HLA in healthy donors. Data came from immunoSEQ multiplex PCR; TCRdb stores just in-frame clones and leaves some out. The data contain about 300,000 clones, roughly 88% of them singletons. The sample was PBMCs. Source of these receptors: a young woman in good health and CMV-seronegative.

The sample holds one count of this clone. The chain joins TRBV10-2 to TRBJ2-1; TRBD1 aligns across 8 bases. The CDR3 has 14 amino acids. Germline CDR1 is WSHSY and CDR2 is SAAADI. V shed 7 bases, J shed 7 bases, and the junction held 9 bases outside the gene matches. CDR3 sequence reads: CASMDRELSNEQFF. The CDR3 DNA reads TGCGCCAGCATGGACAGGGAACTCTCAAATGAGCAGTTCTTC.

The V and J genes are TRBV27 and TRBJ1-1; no definite D call. CDR1 is MNHEY, CDR2 SMNVEV, per germline (reference sequence). The CDR3 runs to 14 residues. Trimming left V 6 bases short and J 1 base short, with 12 bases between. CDR3: CASRELFQNTEAFF. DNA for the CDR3: TGTGCCAGCAGGGAGCTTTTCCAGAACACTGAAGCTTTCTTT.

The gene calls are TRBV7-2 and TRBJ2-3; TRBD2 aligns across 14 bases. Germline CDR1 is SGHTA and CDR2 is FQGNSA. V trimming: 5 bases; J trimming: 1 base; junction bases outside the gene matches: 8. This CDR3 has 18 residues. Here the CDR3 DNA reads TGTGCCAGCAGCCCGGGACTAGCGGGAGTTGGGGGCACAGATACGCAGTATTTT. It yields the protein CASSPGLAGVGGTDTQYF.

The V call is TRBV4-1, the J call TRBJ1-1; D uncertain. The germline V gene has CDR1 MGHRA and CDR2 YSYEKL. With 3 bases removed from V and 1 base from J, the gap between germline ends came to 9 bases. The CDR3 has 14 residues. This CDR3 reads CASSHGRRNTEAFF. The CDR3 DNA is TGCGCCAGCAGCCACGGGAGACGGAACACTGAAGCTTTCTTT.